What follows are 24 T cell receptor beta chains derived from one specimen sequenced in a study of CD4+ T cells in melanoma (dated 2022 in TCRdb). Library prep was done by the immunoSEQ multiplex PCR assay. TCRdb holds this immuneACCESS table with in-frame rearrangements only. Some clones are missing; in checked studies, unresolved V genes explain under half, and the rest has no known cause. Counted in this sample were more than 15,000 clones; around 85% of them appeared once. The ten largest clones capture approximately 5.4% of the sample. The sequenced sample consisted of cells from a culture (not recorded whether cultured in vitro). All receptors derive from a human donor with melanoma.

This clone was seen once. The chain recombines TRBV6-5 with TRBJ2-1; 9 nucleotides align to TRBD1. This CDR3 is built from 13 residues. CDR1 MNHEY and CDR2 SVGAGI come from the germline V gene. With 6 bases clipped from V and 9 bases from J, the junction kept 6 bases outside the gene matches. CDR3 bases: TGTGCCAGCAGGGGACAGGGCGTCGGTGAGCAGTTCTTC. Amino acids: CASRGQGVGEQFF.

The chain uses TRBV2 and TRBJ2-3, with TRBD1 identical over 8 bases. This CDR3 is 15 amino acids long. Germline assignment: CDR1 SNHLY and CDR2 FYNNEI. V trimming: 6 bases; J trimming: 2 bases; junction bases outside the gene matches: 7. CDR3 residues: CASRSFRGPTDTQYF. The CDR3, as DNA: TGTGCCAGCAGGTCCTTCAGGGGGCCCACAGATACGCAGTATTTT.

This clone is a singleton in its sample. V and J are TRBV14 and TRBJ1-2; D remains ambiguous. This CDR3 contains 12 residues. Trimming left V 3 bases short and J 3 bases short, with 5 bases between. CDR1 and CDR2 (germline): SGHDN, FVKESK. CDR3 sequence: CASSQGYYGYTF. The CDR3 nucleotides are TGTGCCAGCAGCCAGGGGTACTATGGCTACACCTTC.

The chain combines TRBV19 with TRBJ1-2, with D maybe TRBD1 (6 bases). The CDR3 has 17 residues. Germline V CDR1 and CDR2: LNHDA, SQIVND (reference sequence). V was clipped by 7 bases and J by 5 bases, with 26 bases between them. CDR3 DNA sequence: TGTGCCAGTACCAATCTCTACGACGGGGGGCGAATTTATGGCTACACCTTC. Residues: CASTNLYDGGRIYGYTF.

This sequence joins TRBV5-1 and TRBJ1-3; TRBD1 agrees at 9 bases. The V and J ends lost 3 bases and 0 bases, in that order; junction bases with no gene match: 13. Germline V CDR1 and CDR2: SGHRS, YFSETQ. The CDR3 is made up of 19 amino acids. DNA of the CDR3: TGCGCCAGCAGCTCCCGCATGACGACAGGGGGAAGCTCTGGAAACACCATATATTTT. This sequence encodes CASSSRMTTGGSSGNTIYF.

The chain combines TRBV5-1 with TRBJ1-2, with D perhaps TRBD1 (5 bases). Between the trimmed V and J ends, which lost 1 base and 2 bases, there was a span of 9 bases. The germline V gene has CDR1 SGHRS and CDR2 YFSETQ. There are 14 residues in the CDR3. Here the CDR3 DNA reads TGCGCCAGCAGCTTGAGGACACAGAACTATGGCTACACCTTC. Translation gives CASSLRTQNYGYTF.

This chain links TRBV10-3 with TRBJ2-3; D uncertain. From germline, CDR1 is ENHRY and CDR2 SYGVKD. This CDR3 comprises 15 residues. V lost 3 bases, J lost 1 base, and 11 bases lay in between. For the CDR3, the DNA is TGTGCCATCAGTGACGCTGGTCGCGGCACAGATACGCAGTATTTT. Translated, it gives CAISDAGRGTDTQYF.

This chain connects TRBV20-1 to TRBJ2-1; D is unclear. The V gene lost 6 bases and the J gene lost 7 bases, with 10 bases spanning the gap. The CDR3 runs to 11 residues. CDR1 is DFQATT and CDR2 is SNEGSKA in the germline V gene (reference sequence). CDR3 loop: CSAIHLNEQFF. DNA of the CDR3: TGCAGTGCAATTCACCTAAATGAGCAGTTCTTC.

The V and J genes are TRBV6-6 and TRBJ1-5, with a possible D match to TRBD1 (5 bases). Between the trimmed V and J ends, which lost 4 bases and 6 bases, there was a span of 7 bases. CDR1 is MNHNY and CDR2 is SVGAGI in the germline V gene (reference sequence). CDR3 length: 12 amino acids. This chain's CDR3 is CASSSGFQPQHF. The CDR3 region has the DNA TGTGCCAGCAGTTCAGGGTTTCAGCCCCAGCATTTT.

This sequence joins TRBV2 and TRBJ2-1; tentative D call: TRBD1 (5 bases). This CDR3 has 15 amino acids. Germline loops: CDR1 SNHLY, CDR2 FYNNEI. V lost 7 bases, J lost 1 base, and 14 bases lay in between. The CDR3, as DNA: TGTGCCAGCACCTCTCAGGGAAGGTCCTACAATGAGCAGTTCTTC. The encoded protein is CASTSQGRSYNEQFF. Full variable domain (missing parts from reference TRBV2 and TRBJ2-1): EPEVTQTPSHQVTQMGQEVILRCVPISNHLYFYWYRQILGQKVEFLVSFYNNEISEKSEIFDDQFSVERPDGSNFTLKIRSTKLEDSAMYFCASTSQGRSYNEQFFGPGTRLTVL.

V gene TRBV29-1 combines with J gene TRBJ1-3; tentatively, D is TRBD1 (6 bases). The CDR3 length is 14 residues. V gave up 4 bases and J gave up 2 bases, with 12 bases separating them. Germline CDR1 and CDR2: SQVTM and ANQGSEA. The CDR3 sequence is CSVAGAGTGNTIYF. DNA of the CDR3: TGCAGCGTTGCAGGGGCAGGGACTGGAAACACCATATATTTT.

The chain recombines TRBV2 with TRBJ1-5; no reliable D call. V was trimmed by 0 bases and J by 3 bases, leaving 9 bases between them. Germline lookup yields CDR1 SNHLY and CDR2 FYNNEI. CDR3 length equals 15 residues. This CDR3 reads CASSEALRNNQPQHF. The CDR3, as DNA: TGTGCCAGCAGTGAAGCGTTAAGAAACAATCAGCCCCAGCATTTT.

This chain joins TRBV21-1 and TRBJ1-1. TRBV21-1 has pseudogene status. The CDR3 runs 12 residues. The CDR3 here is CASSGLNVEAFF. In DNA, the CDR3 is TGTGCCAGCAGCGGTCTTAATGTTGAAGCTTTCTTT.

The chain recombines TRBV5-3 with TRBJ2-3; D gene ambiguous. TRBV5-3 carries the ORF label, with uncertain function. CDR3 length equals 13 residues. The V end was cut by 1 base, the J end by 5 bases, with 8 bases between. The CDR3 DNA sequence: TGTGCCAGAAGCTTGCTGCTTGGAGATACGCAGTATTTT. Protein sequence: CARSLLLGDTQYF.

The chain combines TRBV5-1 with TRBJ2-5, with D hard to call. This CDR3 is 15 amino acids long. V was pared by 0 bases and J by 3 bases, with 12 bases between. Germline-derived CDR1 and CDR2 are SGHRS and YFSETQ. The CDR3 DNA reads TGCGCCAGCAGCTTGGAGTCAGGTCCTGAAGAGACCCAGTACTTC. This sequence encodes CASSLESGPEETQYF. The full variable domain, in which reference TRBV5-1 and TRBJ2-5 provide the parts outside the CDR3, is KAGVTQTPRYLIKTRGQQVTLSCSPISGHRSVSWYQQTPGQGLQFLFEYFSETQRNKGNFPGRFSGRQFSNSRSEMNVSTLELGDSALYLCASSLESGPEETQYFGPGTRLLVL.

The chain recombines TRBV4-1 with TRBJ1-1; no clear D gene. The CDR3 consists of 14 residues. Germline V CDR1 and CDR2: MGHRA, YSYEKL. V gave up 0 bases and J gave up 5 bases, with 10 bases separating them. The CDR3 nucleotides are TGCGCCAGCAGCCAAGAGAGGGCGGTGACTGAAGCTTTCTTT. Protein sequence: CASSQERAVTEAFF.

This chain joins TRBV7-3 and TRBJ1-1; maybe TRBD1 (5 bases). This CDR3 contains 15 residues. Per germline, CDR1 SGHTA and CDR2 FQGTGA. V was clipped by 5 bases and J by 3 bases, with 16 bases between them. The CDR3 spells CASSPNRLQDTEAFF. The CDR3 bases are TGTGCCAGCAGCCCGAACAGGTTACAGGACACTGAAGCTTTCTTT.

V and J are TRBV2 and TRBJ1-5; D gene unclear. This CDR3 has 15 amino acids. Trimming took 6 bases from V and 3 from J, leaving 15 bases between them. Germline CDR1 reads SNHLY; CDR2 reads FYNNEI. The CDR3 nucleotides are TGTGCCAGCAGATGGGGTGGGCAGGACAATCAGCCCCAGCATTTT. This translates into CASRWGGQDNQPQHF.

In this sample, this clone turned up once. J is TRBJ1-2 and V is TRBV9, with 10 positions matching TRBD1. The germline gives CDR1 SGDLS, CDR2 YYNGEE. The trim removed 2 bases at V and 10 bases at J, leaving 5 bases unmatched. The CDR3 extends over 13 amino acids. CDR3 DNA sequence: TGTGCCAGCAGCGTGCCGGGACAGGGGATCTACACCTTC. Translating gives CASSVPGQGIYTF.

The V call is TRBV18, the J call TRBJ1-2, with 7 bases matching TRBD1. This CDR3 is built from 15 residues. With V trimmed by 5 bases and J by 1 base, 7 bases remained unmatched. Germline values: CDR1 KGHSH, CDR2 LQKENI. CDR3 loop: CASSTRGQDNYGYTF. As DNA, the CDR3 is TGTGCCAGCTCAACGAGGGGGCAGGATAACTATGGCTACACCTTC.

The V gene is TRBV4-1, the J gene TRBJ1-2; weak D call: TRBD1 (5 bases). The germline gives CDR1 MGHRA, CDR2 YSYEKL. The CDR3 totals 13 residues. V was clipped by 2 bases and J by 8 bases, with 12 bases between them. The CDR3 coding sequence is TGCGCCAGCAGCCAAACCTGGGGGGGAGGCTACACCTTC. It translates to CASSQTWGGGYTF.

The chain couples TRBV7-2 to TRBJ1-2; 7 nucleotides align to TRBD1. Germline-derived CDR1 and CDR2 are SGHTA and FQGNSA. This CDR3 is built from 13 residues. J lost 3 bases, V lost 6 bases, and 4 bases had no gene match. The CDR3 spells CASSFDRDYGYTF. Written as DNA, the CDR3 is TGTGCCAGCAGTTTTGACAGGGACTATGGCTACACCTTC. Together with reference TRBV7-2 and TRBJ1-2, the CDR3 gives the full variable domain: GAGVSQSPSNKVTEKGKDVELRCDPISGHTALYWYRQSLGQGLEFLIYFQGNSAPDKSGLPSDRFSAERTGGSVSTLTIQRTQQEDSAVYLCASSFDRDYGYTFGSGTRLTVV.

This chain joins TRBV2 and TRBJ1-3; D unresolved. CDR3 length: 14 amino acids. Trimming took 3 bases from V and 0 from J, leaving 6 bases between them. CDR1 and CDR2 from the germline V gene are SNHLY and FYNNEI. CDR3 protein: CASSERVSGNTIYF. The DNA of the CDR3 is TGTGCCAGCAGTGAGCGTGTCTCTGGAAACACCATATATTTT.

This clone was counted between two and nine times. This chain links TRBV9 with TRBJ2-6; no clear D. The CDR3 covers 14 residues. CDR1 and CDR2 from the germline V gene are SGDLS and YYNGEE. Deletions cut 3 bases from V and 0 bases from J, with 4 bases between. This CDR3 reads CASSAVSGANVLTF. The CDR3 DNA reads TGTGCCAGCAGCGCAGTCTCTGGGGCCAACGTCCTGACTTTC.